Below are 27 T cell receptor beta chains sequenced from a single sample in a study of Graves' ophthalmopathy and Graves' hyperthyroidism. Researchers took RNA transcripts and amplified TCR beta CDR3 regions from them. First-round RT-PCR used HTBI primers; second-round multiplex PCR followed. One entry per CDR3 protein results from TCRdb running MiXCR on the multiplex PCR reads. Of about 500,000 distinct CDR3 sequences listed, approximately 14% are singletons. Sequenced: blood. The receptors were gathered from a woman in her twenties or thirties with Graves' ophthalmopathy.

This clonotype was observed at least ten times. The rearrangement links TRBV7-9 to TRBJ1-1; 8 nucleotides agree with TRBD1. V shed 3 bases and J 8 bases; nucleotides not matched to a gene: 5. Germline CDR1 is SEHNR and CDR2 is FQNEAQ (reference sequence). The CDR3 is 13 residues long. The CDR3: CASSLAGGAEAFF. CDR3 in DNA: TGTGCCAGCAGCTTGGCAGGGGGCGCGGAAGCTTTCTTT.

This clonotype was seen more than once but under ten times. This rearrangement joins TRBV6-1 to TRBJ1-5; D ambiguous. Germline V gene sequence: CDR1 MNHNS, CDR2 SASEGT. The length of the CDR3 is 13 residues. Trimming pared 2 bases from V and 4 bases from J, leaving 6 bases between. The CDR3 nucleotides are TGTGCCAGCAGTGAAAGGAAGAATCAGCCCCAGCATTTT. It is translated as CASSERKNQPQHF.

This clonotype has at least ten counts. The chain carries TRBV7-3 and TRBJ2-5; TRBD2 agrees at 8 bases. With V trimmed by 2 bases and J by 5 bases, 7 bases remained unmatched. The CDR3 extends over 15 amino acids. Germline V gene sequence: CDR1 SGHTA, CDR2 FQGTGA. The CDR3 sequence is CASSLASGRGETQYF. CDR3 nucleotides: TGTGCCAGCAGCTTAGCCAGCGGGAGAGGGGAGACCCAGTACTTC.

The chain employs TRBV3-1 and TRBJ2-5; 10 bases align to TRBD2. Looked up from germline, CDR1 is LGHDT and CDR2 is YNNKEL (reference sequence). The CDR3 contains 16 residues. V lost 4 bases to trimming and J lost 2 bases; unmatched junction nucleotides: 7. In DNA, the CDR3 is TGTGCCAGCAGCCTCAGGGTAGCGGGGGGACAAGAGACCCAGTACTTC. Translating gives CASSLRVAGGQETQYF.

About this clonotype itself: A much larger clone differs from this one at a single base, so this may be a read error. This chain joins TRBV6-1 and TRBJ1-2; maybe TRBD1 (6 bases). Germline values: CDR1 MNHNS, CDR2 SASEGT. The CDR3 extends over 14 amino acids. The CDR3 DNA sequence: TGTGCCTCCCGCCAGGGGCGGTTAAACTATGGCTACGCCTTC. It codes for CASRQGRLNYGYAF.

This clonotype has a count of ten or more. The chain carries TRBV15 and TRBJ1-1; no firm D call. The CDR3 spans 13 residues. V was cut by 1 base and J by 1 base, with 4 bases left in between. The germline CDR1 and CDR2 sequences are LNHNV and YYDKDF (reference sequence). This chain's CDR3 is CATSRAENTEAFF. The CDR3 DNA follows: TGTGCCACCAGCAGAGCAGAGAACACTGAAGCTTTCTTT.

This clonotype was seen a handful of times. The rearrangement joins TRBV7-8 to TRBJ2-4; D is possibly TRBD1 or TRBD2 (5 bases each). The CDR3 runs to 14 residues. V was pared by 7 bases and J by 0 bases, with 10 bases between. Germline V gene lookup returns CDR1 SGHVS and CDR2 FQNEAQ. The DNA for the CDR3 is TGTGCCAGCACCGATGGGGGAGCCAAAAACATTCAGTACTTC. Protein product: CASTDGGAKNIQYF.

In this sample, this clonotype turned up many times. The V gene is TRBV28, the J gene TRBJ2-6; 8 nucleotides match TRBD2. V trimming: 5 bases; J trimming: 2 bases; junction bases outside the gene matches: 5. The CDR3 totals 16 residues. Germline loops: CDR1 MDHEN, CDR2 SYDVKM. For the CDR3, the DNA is TGTGCCAGCAGTCCCCGGGGGGGGCCTGGGGCCAACGTCCTGACTTTC. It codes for CASSPRGGPGANVLTF. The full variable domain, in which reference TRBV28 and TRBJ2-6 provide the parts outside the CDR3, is DVKVTQSSRYLVKRTGEKVFLECVQDMDHENMFWYRQDPGLGLRLIYFSYDVKMKEKGDIPEGYSVSREKKERFSLILESASTNQTSMYLCASSPRGGPGANVLTFGAGSRLTVL.

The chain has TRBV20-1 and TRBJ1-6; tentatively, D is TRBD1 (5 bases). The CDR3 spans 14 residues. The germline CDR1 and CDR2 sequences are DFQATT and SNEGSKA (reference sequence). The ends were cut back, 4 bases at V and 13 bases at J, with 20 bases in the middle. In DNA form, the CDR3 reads TGCAGTGCTAACCTACCGGGACCCCAAGGGCCCCTCCACTTT. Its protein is CSANLPGPQGPLHF.

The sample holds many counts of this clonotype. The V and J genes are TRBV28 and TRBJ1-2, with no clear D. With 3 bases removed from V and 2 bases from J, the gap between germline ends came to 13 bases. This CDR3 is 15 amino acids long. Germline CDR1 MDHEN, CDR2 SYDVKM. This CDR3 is CASSFLAGSNYGYTF. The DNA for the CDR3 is TGTGCCAGCAGTTTCCTGGCGGGATCGAACTATGGCTACACCTTC.

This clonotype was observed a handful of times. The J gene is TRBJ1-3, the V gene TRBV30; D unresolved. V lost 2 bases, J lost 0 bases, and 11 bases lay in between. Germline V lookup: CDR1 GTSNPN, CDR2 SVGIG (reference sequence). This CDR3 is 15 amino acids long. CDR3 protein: CAWSKGPSSGNTIYF. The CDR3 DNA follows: TGTGCCTGGAGTAAAGGACCTAGCTCTGGAAACACCATATATTTT. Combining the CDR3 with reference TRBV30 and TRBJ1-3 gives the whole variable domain SQTIHQWPATLVQPVGSPLSLECTVEGTSNPNLYWYRQAAGRGLQLLFYSVGIGQISSEVPQNLSASRPQDRQFILSSKKLLLSDSGFYLCAWSKGPSSGNTIYFGEGSWLTVV.

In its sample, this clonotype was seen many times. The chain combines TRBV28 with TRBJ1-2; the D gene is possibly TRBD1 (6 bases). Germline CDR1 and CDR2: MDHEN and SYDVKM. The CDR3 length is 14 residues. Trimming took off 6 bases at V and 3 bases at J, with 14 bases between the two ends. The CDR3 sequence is CASRDTGYDYGYTF. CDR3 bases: TGTGCCAGCAGGGACACAGGGTACGACTATGGCTACACCTTC.

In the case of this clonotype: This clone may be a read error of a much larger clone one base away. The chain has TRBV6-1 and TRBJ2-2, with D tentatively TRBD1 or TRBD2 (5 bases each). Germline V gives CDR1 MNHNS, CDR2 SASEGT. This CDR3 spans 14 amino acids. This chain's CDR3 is CASSPQGSTGELLF. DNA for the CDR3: TGTGCCAGCAGCCCCCAGGGCTCCACCGGGGAGCTGTTGTTT.

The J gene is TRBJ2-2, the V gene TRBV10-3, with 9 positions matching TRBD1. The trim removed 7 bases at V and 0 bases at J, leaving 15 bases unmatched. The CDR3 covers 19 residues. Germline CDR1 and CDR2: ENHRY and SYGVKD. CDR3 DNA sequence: TGTGCCATCAAACCGGGACAGGGAAGGTTTAGCGCGAACACCGGGGAGCTGTTTTTT. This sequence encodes CAIKPGQGRFSANTGELFF.

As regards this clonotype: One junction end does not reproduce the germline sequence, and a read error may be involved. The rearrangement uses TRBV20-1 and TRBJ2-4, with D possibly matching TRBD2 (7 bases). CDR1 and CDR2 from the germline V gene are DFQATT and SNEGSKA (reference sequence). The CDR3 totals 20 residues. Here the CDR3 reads CSAAGATAGHPFLAKNIKYF. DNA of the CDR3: TGCAGTGCTGCGGGGGCCACAGCGGGGCACCCATTCCTAGCCAAAAACATTAAGTACTTC.

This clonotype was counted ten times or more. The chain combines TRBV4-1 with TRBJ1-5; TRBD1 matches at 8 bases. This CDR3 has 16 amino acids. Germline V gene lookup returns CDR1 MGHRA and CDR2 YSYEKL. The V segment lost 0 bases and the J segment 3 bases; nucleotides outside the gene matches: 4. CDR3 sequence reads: CASSQETGVYNQPQHF. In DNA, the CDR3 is TGCGCCAGCAGCCAAGAGACAGGGGTCTACAATCAGCCCCAGCATTTT.

The CDR3 spells CASSAHSTTEETQYF. In DNA, the CDR3 is TGTGCCAGCAGCGCCCACTCTACTACGGAGGAGACCCAGTACTTC. J is TRBJ2-5 and V is TRBV9; D not certain. CDR1 and CDR2 from the germline V gene are SGDLS and YYNGEE. CDR3 length equals 15 residues. The V and J ends lost 3 bases and 5 bases respectively, with 17 bases between them.

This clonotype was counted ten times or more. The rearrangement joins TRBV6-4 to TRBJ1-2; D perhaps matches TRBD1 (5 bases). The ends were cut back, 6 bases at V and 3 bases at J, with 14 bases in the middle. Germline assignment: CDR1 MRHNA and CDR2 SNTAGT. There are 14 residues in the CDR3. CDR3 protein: CASRSPTDHYGYTF. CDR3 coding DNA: TGTGCCAGCAGATCCCCGACAGACCACTATGGCTACACCTTC.

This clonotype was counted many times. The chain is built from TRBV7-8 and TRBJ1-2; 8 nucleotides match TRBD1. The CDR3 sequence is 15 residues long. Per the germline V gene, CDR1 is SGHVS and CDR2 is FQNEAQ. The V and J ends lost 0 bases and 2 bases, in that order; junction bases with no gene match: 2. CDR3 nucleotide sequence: TGTGCCAGCAGCTTAGCTGGACAGGGAAACTATGGCTACACCTTC. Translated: CASSLAGQGNYGYTF.

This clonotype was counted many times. The CDR3 spells CASSFGGIGNYGYTF. Written as DNA, the CDR3 is TGTGCCAGCAGTTTCGGAGGGATCGGGAACTATGGCTACACCTTC. The J gene is TRBJ1-2, the V gene TRBV27; D uncertain. In germline, CDR1 is MNHEY, CDR2 SMNVEV (reference sequence). The CDR3 contains 15 residues. V gave up 3 bases and J gave up 2 bases, with 13 bases separating them.

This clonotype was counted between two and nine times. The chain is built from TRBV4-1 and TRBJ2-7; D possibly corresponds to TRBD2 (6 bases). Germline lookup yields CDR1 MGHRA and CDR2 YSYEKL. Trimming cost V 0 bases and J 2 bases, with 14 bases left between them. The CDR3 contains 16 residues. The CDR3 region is CASSQDYITSPYEQYF. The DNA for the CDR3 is TGCGCCAGCAGCCAAGATTATATCACTAGCCCCTACGAGCAGTACTTC.

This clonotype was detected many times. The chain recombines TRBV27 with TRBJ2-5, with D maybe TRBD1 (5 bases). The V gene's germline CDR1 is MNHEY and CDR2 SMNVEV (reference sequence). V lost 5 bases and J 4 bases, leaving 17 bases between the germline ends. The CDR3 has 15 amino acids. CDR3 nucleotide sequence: TGTGCCAGCAGTCCATCGACAGTTAGGGGAGAGACCCAGTACTTC. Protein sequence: CASSPSTVRGETQYF.

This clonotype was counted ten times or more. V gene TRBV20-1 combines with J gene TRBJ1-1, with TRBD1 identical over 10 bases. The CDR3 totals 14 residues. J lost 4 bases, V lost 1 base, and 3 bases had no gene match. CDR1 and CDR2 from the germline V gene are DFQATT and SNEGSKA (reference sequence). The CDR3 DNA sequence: TGCAGTGCTAGAGCCGGGACAGGGGTCACTGAAGCTTTCTTT. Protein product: CSARAGTGVTEAFF.

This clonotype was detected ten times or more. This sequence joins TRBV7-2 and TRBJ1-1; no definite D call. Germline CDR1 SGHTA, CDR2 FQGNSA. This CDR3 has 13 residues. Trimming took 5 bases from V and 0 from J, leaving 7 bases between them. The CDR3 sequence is CASSLYMNTEAFF. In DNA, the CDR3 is TGTGCCAGCAGCCTCTACATGAACACTGAAGCTTTCTTT.

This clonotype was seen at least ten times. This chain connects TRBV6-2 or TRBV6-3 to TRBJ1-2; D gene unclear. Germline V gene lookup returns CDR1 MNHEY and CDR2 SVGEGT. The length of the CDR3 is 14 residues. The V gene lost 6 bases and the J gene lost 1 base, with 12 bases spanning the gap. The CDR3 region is CASSNPEGNYGYTF. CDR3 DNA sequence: TGTGCCAGCAGCAACCCTGAGGGTAACTATGGCTACACCTTC.

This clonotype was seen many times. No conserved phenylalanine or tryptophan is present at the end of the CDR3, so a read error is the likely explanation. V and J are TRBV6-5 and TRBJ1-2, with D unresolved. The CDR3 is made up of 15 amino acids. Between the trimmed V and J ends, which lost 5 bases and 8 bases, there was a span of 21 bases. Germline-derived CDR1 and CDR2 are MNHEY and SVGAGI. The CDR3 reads CASSHNTVSAAGYTL. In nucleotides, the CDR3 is TGTGCCAGCAGTCACAACACGGTGTCAGCGGCGGGCTACACCCTC.

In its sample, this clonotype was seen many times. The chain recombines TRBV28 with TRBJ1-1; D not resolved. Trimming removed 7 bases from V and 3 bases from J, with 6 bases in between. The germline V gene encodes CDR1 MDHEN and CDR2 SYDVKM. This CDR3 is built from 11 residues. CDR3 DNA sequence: TGTGCCAGCACATTCCACACTGAAGCTTTCTTT. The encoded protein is CASTFHTEAFF.